This TCR beta chain was sequenced during a study of cytomegalovirus exposure and HLA in healthy donors. Germline V gives CDR1 MGHRA, CDR2 YSYEKL. This CDR3 contains 17 residues. Trimming removed 3 bases at V and 5 bases at J, with 20 bases between. This clone was seen only a few times. Sampled while nominally healthy, donors likely had unrecorded immune exposures. Both 60 Vbeta primers and 13 Jbeta primers went into the PCR. Assay used: immunoSEQ multiplex PCR; TCRdb lists only in-frame clones, some missing. The sample records roughly 90,000 clones, around 77% being singletons. The sequencing sample was made of PBMCs. The receptor's source is a man aged 25-45 years in good health and CMV-seronegative. The chain joins TRBV4-1 to TRBJ1-3; TRBD1 might be the D (5 bases). The CDR3 protein is CASSQLRGGTPRNTIYF. CDR3 in DNA: TGCGCCAGCAGCCAGCTACGGGGGGGGACCCCTAGAAACACCATATATTTT.